The clone carrying this T cell receptor (beta chain) has just a few counts. The data were taken from a study of T-cell memory formation after mild COVID-19. The CDR3 extends over 16 amino acids. J gave up 3 bases and V 2 bases, and 9 bases lay outside the gene matches. Germline loops: CDR1 MNHNY, CDR2 SVGAGI (reference sequence). In TCRdb, the 5' RACE reads were re-called with MiXCR into one record per CDR3 protein. The sample lists fewer than 300,000 distinct CDR3 sequences; around 17% were seen once. The chain employs TRBV6-6 and TRBJ2-7; TRBD1 aligns across 8 bases. This clonotype was obtained from a young man who had mild COVID-19 (a few samples of this study predate the infection). Cell type and time point are not known. The specimen sequenced was PBMCs or a T cell subset sorted from them (not recorded which). CDR3 sequence: CASSYGRGTGVYEQYF. In DNA, the CDR3 is TGTGCCAGCAGTTACGGACGAGGGACAGGCGTCTACGAGCAGTACTTC.